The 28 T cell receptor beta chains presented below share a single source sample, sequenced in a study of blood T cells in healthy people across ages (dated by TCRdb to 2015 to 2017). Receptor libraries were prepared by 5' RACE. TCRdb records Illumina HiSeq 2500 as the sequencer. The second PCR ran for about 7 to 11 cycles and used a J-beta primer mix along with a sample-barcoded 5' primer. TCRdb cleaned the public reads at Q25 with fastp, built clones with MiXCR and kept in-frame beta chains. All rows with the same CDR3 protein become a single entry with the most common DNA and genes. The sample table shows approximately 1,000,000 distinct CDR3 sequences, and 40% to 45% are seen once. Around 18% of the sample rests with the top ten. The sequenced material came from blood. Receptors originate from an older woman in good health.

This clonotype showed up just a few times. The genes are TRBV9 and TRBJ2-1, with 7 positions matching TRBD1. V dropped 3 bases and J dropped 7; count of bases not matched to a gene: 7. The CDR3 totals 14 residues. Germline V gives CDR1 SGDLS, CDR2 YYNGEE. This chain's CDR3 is CASSGTRGHNEQFF. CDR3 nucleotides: TGTGCCAGCAGCGGAACGAGGGGGCATAATGAGCAGTTCTTC.

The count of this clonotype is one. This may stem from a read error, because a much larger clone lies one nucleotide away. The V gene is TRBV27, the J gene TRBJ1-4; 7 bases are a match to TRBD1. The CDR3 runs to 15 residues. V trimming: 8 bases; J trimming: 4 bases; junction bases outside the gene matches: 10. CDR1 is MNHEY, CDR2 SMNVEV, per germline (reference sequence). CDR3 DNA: TGTGCCAGCGGTGACCGGGGGACAGTTAATGAAAAACTGTTTTTT. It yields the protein CASGDRGTVNEKLFF.

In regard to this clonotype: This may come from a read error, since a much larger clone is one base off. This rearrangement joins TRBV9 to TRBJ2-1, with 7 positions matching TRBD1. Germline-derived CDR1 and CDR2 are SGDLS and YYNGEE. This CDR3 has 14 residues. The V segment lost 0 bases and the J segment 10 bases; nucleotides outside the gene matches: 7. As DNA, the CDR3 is TGTGCCAGCAGCGTAGCCGACAGGGTTGACGAGCAGTTCTTC. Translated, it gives CASSVADRVDEQFF.

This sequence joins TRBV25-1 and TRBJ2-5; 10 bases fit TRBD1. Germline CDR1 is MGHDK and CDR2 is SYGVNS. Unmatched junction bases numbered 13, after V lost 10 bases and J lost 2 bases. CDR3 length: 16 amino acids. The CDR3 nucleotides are TGTGCCACCGTCCATCGGGGGACAGGGGTACAAGAGACCCAGTACTTC. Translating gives CATVHRGTGVQETQYF.

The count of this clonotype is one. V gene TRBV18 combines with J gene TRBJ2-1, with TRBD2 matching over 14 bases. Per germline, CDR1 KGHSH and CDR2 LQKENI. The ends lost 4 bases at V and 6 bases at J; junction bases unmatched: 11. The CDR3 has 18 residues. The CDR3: CASSQLWPTSGRANEQFF. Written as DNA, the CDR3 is TGTGCCAGCTCACAATTATGGCCGACTAGCGGGAGGGCCAATGAGCAGTTCTTC.

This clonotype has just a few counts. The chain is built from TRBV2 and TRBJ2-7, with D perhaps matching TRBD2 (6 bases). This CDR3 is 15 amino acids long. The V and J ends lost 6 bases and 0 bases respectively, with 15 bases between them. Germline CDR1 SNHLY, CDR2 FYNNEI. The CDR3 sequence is CASSPTSLSSYEQYF. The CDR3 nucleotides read TGTGCCAGCAGCCCAACTAGCCTTAGCTCCTACGAGCAGTACTTC. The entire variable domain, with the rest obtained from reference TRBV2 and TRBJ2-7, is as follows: EPEVTQTPSHQVTQMGQEVILRCVPISNHLYFYWYRQILGQKVEFLVSFYNNEISEKSEIFDDQFSVERPDGSNFTLKIRSTKLEDSAMYFCASSPTSLSSYEQYFGPGTRLTVT.

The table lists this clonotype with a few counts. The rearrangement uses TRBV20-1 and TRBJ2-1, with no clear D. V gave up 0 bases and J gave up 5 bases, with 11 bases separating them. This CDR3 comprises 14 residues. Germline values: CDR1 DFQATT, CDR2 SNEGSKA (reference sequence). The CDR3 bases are TGCAGTGCTAGAGATCACTCAAAGAACAATGAGCAGTTCTTC. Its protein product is CSARDHSKNNEQFF.

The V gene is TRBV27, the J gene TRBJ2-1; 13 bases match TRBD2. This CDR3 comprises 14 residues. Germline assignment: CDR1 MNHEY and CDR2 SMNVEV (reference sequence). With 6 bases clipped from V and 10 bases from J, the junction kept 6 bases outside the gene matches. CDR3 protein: CASRTSGRTYEQFF. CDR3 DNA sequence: TGTGCCAGCAGGACTAGCGGGAGGACCTACGAGCAGTTCTTC.

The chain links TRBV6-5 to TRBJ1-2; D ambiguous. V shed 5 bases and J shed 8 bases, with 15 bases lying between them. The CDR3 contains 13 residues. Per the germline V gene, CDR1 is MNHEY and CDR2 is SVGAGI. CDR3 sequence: CASSRPGSLGYTF. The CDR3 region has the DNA TGTGCCAGCAGTAGACCCGGGAGTTTGGGCTACACCTTC.

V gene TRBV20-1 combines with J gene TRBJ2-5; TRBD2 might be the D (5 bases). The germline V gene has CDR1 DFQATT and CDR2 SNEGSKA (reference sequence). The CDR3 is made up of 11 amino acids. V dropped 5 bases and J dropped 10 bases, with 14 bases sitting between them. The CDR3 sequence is CSALGSSYQYF. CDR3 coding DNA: TGCAGTGCTCTTGGGTCTAGCTACCAGTACTTC.

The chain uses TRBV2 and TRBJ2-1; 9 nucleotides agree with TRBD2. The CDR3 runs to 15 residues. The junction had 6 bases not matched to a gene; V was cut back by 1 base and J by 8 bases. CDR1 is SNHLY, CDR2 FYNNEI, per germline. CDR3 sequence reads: CASSEDAGGWDEQFF. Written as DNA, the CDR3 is TGTGCCAGCAGTGAAGACGCGGGAGGGTGGGATGAGCAGTTCTTC.

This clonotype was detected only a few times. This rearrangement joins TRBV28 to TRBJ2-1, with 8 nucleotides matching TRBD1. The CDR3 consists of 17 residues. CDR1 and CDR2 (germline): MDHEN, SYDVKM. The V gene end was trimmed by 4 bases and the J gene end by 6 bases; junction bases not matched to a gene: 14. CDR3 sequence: CASSSTQGELSSNEQFF. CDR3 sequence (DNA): TGTGCCAGCAGTTCTACACAGGGGGAGCTATCTAGCAATGAGCAGTTCTTC.

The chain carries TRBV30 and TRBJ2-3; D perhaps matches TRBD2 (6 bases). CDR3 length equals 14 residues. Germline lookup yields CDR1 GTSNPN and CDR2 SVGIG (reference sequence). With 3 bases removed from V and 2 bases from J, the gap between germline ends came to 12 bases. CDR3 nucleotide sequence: TGTGCCTGGAGCCAGACTAGTTTCACAGATACGCAGTATTTT. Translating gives CAWSQTSFTDTQYF.

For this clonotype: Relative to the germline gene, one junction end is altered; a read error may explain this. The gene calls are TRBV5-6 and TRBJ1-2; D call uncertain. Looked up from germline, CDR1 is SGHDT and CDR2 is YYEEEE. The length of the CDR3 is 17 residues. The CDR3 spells CASSTTGSPRANYSYTF. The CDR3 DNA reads TGTGCCAGCAGCACCACCGGGTCCCCGCGGGCTAACTATAGCTACACCTTC. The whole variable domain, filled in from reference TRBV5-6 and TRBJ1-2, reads DAGVTQSPTHLIKTRGQQVTLRCSPKSGHDTVSWYQQALGQGPQFIFQYYEEEERQRGNFPDRFSGHQFPNYSSELNVNALLLGDSALYLCASSTTGSPRANYSYTFGSGTRLTVV.

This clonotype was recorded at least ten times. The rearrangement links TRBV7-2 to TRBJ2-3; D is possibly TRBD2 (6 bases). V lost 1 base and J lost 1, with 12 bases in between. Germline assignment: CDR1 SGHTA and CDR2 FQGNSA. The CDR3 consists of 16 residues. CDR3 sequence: CASSLGDGGGTDTQYF. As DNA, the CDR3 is TGTGCCAGCAGCTTAGGAGATGGAGGGGGCACAGATACGCAGTATTTT.

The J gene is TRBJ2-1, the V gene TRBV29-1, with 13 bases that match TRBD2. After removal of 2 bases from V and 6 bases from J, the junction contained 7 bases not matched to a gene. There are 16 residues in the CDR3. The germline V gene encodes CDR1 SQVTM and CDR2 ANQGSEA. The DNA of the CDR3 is TGCAGCGTTGAAAGGACTAGCGGGAGATTAGGCAATGAGCAGTTCTTC. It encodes CSVERTSGRLGNEQFF.

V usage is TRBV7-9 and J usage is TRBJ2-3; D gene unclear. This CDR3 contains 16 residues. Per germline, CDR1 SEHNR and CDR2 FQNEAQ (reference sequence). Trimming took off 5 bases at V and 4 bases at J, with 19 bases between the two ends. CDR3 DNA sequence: TGTGCCAGCAGCGTATGGGCGGAGTGGGAACCAGATACGCAGTATTTT. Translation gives CASSVWAEWEPDTQYF.

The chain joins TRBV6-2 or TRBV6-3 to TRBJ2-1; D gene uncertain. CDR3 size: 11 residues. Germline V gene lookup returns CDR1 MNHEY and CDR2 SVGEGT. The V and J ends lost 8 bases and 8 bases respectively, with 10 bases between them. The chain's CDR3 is CASGQGYEQFF. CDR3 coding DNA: TGTGCCAGCGGCCAAGGCTATGAGCAGTTCTTC.

The CDR3 DNA is TGTGCCAGCAGTCTAAGGACTAGCGGGAGGGCCAAGAATGAGCAGTTCTTC. This encodes CASSLRTSGRAKNEQFF. The V gene is TRBV28, the J gene TRBJ2-1, with 15 bases identical to TRBD2. The CDR3 consists of 17 residues. CDR1 MDHEN and CDR2 SYDVKM come from the germline V gene. J gave up 7 bases and V 5 bases, and 9 bases lay outside the gene matches. The full variable domain, its missing parts supplied by reference TRBV28 and TRBJ2-1, is DVKVTQSSRYLVKRTGEKVFLECVQDMDHENMFWYRQDPGLGLRLIYFSYDVKMKEKGDIPEGYSVSREKKERFSLILESASTNQTSMYLCASSLRTSGRAKNEQFFGPGTRLTVL.

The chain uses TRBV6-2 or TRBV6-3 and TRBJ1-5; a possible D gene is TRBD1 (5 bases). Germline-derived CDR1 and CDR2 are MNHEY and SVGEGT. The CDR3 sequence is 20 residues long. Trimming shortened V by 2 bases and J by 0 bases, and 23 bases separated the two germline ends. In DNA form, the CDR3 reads TGTGCCAGCAGTTACATCAGTAGGGACCCTGAAGGATTTAGCAATCAGCCCCAGCATTTT. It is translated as CASSYISRDPEGFSNQPQHF.

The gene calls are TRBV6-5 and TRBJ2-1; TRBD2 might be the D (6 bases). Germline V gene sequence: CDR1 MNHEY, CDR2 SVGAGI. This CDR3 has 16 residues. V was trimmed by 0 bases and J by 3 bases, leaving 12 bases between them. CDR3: CASSYSGSGLYNEQFF. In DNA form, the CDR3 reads TGTGCCAGCAGTTACTCTGGTAGCGGCCTCTACAATGAGCAGTTCTTC.

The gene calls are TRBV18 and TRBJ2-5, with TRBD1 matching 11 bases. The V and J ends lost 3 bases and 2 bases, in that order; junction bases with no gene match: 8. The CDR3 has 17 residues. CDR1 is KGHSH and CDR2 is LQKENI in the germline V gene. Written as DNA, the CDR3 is TGTGCCAGCTCACCTCGACTGGGGACAGGGGGACAAGAGACCCAGTACTTC. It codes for CASSPRLGTGGQETQYF.

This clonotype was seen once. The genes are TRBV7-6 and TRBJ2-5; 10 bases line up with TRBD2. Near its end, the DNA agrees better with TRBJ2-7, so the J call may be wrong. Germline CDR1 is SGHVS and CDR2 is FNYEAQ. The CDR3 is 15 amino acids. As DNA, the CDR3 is TGTGCCAGCAGCAACCTGACTAGCGGGCGCTACGAGCAGTACTTC. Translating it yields CASSNLTSGRYEQYF.

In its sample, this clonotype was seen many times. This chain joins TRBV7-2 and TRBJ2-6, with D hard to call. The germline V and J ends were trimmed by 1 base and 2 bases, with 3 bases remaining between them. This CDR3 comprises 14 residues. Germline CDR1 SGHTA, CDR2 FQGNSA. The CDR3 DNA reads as TGTGCCAGCAGCTTAGAGCCTGGGGCCAACGTCCTGACTTTC. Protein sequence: CASSLEPGANVLTF. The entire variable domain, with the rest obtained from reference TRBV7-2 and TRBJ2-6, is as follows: GAGVSQSPSNKVTEKGKDVELRCDPISGHTALYWYRQSLGQGLEFLIYFQGNSAPDKSGLPSDRFSAERTGGSVSTLTIQRTQQEDSAVYLCASSLEPGANVLTFGAGSRLTVL.

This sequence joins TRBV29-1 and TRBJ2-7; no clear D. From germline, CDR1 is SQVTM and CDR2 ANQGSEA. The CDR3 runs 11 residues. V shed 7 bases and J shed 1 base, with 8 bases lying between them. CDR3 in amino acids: CSGKESYEQYF. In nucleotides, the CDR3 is TGCAGCGGAAAGGAGTCCTACGAGCAGTACTTC.

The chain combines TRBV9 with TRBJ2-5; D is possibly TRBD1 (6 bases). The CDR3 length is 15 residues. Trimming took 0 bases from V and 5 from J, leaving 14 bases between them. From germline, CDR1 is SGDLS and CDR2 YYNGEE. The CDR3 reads CASSVGTVFGETQYF. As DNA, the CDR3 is TGTGCCAGCAGCGTAGGGACAGTCTTCGGTGAGACCCAGTACTTC.

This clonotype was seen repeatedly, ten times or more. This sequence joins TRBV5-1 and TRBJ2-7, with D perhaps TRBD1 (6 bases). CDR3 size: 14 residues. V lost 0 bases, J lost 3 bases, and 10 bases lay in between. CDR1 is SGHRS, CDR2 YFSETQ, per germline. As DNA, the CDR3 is TGCGCCAGCAGCTTGGGGGCAGGGGACTACGAGCAGTACTTC. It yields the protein CASSLGAGDYEQYF. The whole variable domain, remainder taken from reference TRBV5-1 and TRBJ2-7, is KAGVTQTPRYLIKTRGQQVTLSCSPISGHRSVSWYQQTPGQGLQFLFEYFSETQRNKGNFPGRFSGRQFSNSRSEMNVSTLELGDSALYLCASSLGAGDYEQYFGPGTRLTVT.

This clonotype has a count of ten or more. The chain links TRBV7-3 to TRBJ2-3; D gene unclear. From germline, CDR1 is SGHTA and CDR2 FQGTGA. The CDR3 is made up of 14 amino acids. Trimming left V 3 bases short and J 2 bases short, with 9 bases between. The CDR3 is CASSLTPNTDTQYF. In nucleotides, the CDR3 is TGTGCCAGCAGCTTGACGCCCAACACAGATACGCAGTATTTT.